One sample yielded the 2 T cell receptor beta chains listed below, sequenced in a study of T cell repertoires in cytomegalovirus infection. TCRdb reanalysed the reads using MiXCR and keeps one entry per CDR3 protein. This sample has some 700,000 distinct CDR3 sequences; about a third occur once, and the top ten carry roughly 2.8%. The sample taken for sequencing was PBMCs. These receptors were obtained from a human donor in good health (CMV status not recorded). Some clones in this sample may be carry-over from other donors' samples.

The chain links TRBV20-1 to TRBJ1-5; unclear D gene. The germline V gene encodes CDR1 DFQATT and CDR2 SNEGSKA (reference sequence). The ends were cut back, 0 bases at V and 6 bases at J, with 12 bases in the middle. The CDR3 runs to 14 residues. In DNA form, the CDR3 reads TGCAGTGCTAGAGAGCACCACCCAACTCAGCCCCAGCATTTT. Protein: CSAREHHPTQPQHF.

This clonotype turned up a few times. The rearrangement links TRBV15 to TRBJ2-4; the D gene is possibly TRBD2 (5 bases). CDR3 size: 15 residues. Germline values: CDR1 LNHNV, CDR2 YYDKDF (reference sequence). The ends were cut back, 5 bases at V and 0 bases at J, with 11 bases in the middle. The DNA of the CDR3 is TGTGCCACCAGCCCCCGGGGAGTAGCCAAAAACATTCAGTACTTC. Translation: CATSPRGVAKNIQYF.